This T cell receptor beta chain emerged from a study of preoperative IRX-2 immunotherapy in early breast cancer. Data came from immunoSEQ multiplex PCR; TCRdb stores just in-frame clones and leaves some out. Altogether roughly 27,000 clones are present, just under 80% being singletons, with the ten largest covering approximately 2.2%. From germline, CDR1 is SGHDN and CDR2 FVKESK. The CDR3 totals 18 residues. V lost 4 bases and J lost 3; bases outside the gene matches: 16. Regarding treatment: preoperative locoregional IRX-2 cytokine immunotherapy. This rearrangement joins TRBV14 to TRBJ1-2; TRBD1 aligns across 8 bases. The source material was lymph node tissue, sampled before IRX-2 immunotherapy. This TCR was sampled from a human donor with breast cancer. CDR3 in amino acids: CASSLQDDRDRLDYGYTF. CDR3 bases: TGTGCCAGCAGCCTCCAGGACGATCGGGACAGGTTAGACTATGGCTACACCTTC.